This T cell receptor beta chain was sequenced in a study of CD8+CD57+ T cells in acquired aplastic anemia. About the study: DNA from sorted CD4+ and CD8+ cells averaged around 3.5 ug. Whole-study findings and limits: Patients and healthy controls showed no significant CD8+ Simpson's diversity difference.

The TCR beta profiling, which covered VDJ combination and CDR3 sequence, was carried out using genomic DNA as the template. TCRdb redid the calling of the reads with MiXCR, one entry per CDR3 protein. The repertoire holds around 160,000 distinct CDR3 sequences, with 47% as singletons. This CDR3 has 14 residues. The V gene lost 1 base and the J gene lost 8 bases, with 15 bases spanning the gap. The germline V gene encodes CDR1 SGHRS and CDR2 YFSETQ. Those patients picked for sequencing had displayed CD8+CD57+ cell expansion on flow cytometry. Everyone among the patients had severe acquired aplastic anemia. All patients were therapy-naive when blood was sampled. There are many counts of this clonotype. The antigen is undetermined.

The sequenced material came from sorted CD4+, CD8+, or CD8+CD57+ T cells (not recorded which) from PBMCs. This clonotype originated in a human donor with aplastic anemia. The chain employs TRBV5-1 and TRBJ1-2; D remains ambiguous. The CDR3 nucleotides are TGCGCCAGCAGCTTGTACCAGGTCTCGTTGGGCTACACCTTC. As protein: CASSLYQVSLGYTF.